This is a list of T cell receptor beta chains from one sample in a study of T cell repertoires in cytomegalovirus infection. These receptors' targets are unknown. TCRdb reprocessed the reads via MiXCR and lists one record per CDR3 protein. The repertoire holds hundreds of thousands of distinct CDR3 sequences, with more than 30% as singletons. Specimen: cultured PBMCs, collected from culture after CMV antigen stimulation. These receptors all come from a human donor in good health (CMV status not recorded). Some clones in this sample may be carry-over from other donors' samples. The CDR3 runs from the conserved cysteine through the conserved F or W. The D gene is left open where the match is weak. Clone size, where shown, is once, few, many, or a class for clones that have expanded.

clone size	V gene	D gene	J gene	CDR3 protein	CDR3 DNA
once	TRBV28	TRBD2	TRBJ2-7	CASSLPGGEQYF	TGTGCCAGCAGTTTACCCGGGGGGGAGCAGTACTTC
NA	TRBV7-9	NA	TRBJ2-5	CASSPSGGETQYF	TGTGCCAGCAGCCCCTCCGGCGGCGAGACCCAGTACTTC
NA	TRBV12-3/TRBV12-4	TRBD1	TRBJ2-5	CASSTGTAQKTQYF	TGTGCCAGCAGTACCGGGACAGCTCAAAAGACCCAGTACTTC
many	TRBV12-3/TRBV12-4	NA	TRBJ2-3	CASSLGQRSTDTQYF	TGTGCCAGCAGTTTAGGGCAGCGGAGCACAGATACGCAGTATTTT
NA	TRBV7-6	TRBD2	TRBJ2-3	CASSLMPSGRNTDTQYF	TGTGCCAGCAGCTTAATGCCTAGCGGGAGGAACACAGATACGCAGTATTTT
NA	TRBV4-3	TRBD1	TRBJ2-6	CASSQTKGAGSIGANVLTF	TGCGCCAGCAGCCAAACCAAGGGGGCAGGGTCAATTGGGGCCAACGTCCTGACTTTC
few	TRBV10-3	TRBD1	TRBJ1-2	CAISEQETGGGYTF	TGTGCCATCAGTGAGCAGGAGACAGGGGGTGGCTACACCTTC
NA	TRBV20-1	NA	TRBJ1-1	CSASPDPIPLPTEAFF	TGCAGTGCTAGTCCCGACCCTATTCCTCTGCCCACTGAAGCTTTCTTT
NA	TRBV20-1	NA	TRBJ2-1	CSARDQGRSQSSYNEQFF	TGCAGTGCTAGAGACCAAGGGCGGTCCCAAAGCTCCTACAATGAGCAGTTCTTC
few	TRBV2	NA	TRBJ2-7	CASNPKASYEQYF	TGTGCCAGCAACCCCAAGGCGTCATACGAGCAGTACTTC
NA	TRBV5-4	TRBD2	TRBJ2-5	CASSQRLAQETQYF	TGTGCCAGCAGCCAACGACTAGCCCAAGAGACCCAGTACTTC
few	TRBV9	NA	TRBJ2-7	CASSPRALGVYEQYF	TGTGCCAGCAGCCCCAGAGCACTAGGGGTATACGAGCAGTACTTC
few	TRBV10-3	TRBD2	TRBJ2-1	CAISEQLAGEFGDEQFF	TGTGCCATCAGTGAGCAACTAGCGGGAGAGTTTGGCGATGAGCAGTTCTTC
NA	TRBV19	NA	TRBJ2-1	CASSMPTTTVVGSYNEQFF	TGTGCCAGTAGTATGCCCACCACAACCGTGGTGGGGTCCTACAATGAGCAGTTCTTC
few	TRBV20-1	TRBD1	TRBJ1-1	CSARDRTNTEAFF	TGCAGTGCTCGGGACAGGACGAACACTGAAGCTTTCTTT
NA	TRBV19	NA	TRBJ2-1	CASSMGNEQFF	TGTGCCAGTAGTATGGGCAATGAGCAGTTCTTC
few	TRBV7-2	NA	TRBJ1-4	CASSLKRSRQEKLFF	TGTGCCAGCAGCTTAAAACGTTCCCGACAGGAAAAACTGTTTTTT
NA	TRBV24-1	TRBD1	TRBJ2-7	CATSESGTGSYEQYF	TGTGCCACCAGTGAATCCGGGACAGGATCCTACGAGCAGTACTTC
few	TRBV20-1	NA	TRBJ1-6	CSARQNQGNSPLHF	TGCAGTGCTAGGCAGAACCAGGGGAATTCACCCCTCCACTTT
few	TRBV7-9	TRBD2	TRBJ2-3	CASSLAQGLARTDTQYF	TGTGCCAGCAGCTTAGCCCAAGGACTAGCGAGAACAGATACGCAGTATTTT
NA	TRBV28	TRBD2	TRBJ2-1	CASSLTLAGGEQFF	TGTGCCAGCAGTTTAACGCTAGCGGGAGGTGAGCAGTTCTTC
many	TRBV7-8	NA	TRBJ1-6	CASSKKRANSPLHF	TGTGCCAGCAGCAAGAAGCGGGCTAATTCACCCCTCCACTTT
many	TRBV7-2	NA	TRBJ1-6	CASSFRGLGNSPLHF	TGTGCCAGCAGCTTTCGGGGCTTGGGAAATTCACCCCTCCACTTT
NA	TRBV7-9	TRBD2	TRBJ2-7	CASSPPPASGRAHEQYF	TGTGCCAGCAGCCCCCCGCCGGCTAGCGGGAGGGCCCACGAGCAGTACTTC
many	TRBV7-2	NA	TRBJ1-1	CASSKQMMNTEAFF	TGTGCCAGCAGCAAACAGATGATGAACACTGAAGCTTTCTTT
NA	TRBV12-3/TRBV12-4	TRBD2	TRBJ2-3	CASTQSTSATDTQYF	TGTGCCAGCACCCAATCGACTAGCGCCACAGATACGCAGTATTTT
few	TRBV7-6	TRBD1	TRBJ2-1	CASSQTGLNEQFF	TGTGCCAGCAGCCAGACAGGGCTCAATGAGCAGTTCTTC
NA	TRBV7-2	NA	TRBJ2-3	CASSVDAGHSTDTQYF	TGTGCCAGCAGTGTAGATGCGGGACACAGCACAGATACGCAGTATTTT
many	TRBV7-2	TRBD1	TRBJ1-2	CASSTIGTGLGGYTF	TGTGCCAGCAGTACAATTGGGACAGGGCTTGGAGGCTACACCTTC
NA	TRBV10-3	NA	TRBJ2-7	CAIRKTENSYEQYF	TGTGCCATCAGGAAGACAGAGAACTCCTACGAGCAGTACTTC
many	TRBV28	NA	TRBJ2-3	CASSRGSTDTQYF	TGTGCCAGCAGTCGGGGAAGCACAGATACGCAGTATTTT
NA	TRBV7-9	TRBD1	TRBJ2-1	CASSLGTGYSDEQFF	TGTGCCAGCAGCTTGGGGACAGGGTACTCCGATGAGCAGTTCTTC
many	TRBV29-1	NA	TRBJ1-6	CSVEDVLRAINPSSYNSPLHF	TGCAGCGTTGAAGACGTCCTTCGGGCCATTAATCCGAGCTCCTATAATTCACCCCTCCACTTT
few	TRBV6-1	NA	TRBJ2-1	CASSPKSGVLAGSSYNEQFF	TGTGCCAGCAGTCCAAAGTCGGGGGTATTGGCGGGTAGCTCCTACAATGAGCAGTTCTTC
NA	TRBV15	NA	TRBJ1-2	CATSSTGARYGYTF	TGTGCCACCTCCTCCACGGGGGCGCGGTATGGCTACACCTTC
NA	TRBV12-3/TRBV12-4	NA	TRBJ2-2	CASSFPGIGELFF	TGTGCCAGCAGTTTTCCAGGGATCGGGGAGCTGTTTTTT
NA	TRBV12-3/TRBV12-4	TRBD1	TRBJ1-1	CASSSRGRGDTEAFF	TGTGCCAGCAGTTCCAGGGGGCGCGGGGACACTGAAGCTTTCTTT
NA	TRBV6-5	TRBD2	TRBJ2-1	CASSPETSGTGEQFF	TGTGCCAGCAGTCCCGAGACTAGCGGAACGGGTGAGCAGTTCTTC
NA	TRBV28	NA	TRBJ1-1	CASSSEPLNTEAFF	TGTGCCAGCAGTTCGGAGCCTTTGAACACTGAAGCTTTCTTT
NA	TRBV6-5	NA	TRBJ1-3	CASSYSTSASHSGNTIYF	TGTGCCAGCAGTTACTCGACGTCAGCCAGTCACTCTGGAAACACCATATATTTT
NA	TRBV7-2	NA	TRBJ1-1	CASSLVGRGDNTEAFF	TGTGCCAGCAGCTTAGTCGGGCGTGGGGATAACACTGAAGCTTTCTTT
few	TRBV7-2	TRBD1	TRBJ2-7	CASSLEGAREQYF	TGTGCCAGCAGCTTAGAGGGGGCGCGTGAGCAGTACTTC